The table lists the clone carrying this T cell receptor beta chain with a count of one. What it recognizes is unknown. This entry comes from a study of PD-1 blockade in classical Hodgkin lymphoma. Study details: The study gave patients nivolumab 3 mg/kg intravenously every 2 weeks.

Described time point: cycle 4 day 1 (C4D1), after about 6 weeks of nivolumab. Brentuximab vedotin exposure varied, and every patient relapsed after autologous stem cell transplantation. CD4+ T cells were purified from thawed PBMCs by negative selection. Using immunoSEQ multiplex PCR, the repertoire was profiled, and TCRdb retains in-frame clones only, with some absent. The table lists 1,500 to 2,500 clones, about 82% of them singletons, with 35% to 40% in the top ten. Study-level points and caveats: Lower baseline TCR diversity was reported for newly diagnosed patients than for healthy donors. Nivolumab starters within 1 year of ASCT were excluded. Significant TCR diversity gains by C4D1 occurred in CD4+ but not CD8+ cells.

Germline-derived CDR1 and CDR2 are SGDLS and YYNGEE. Trimming took off 3 bases at V and 7 bases at J, with 13 bases between the two ends. The length of the CDR3 is 13 residues. The rearrangement joins TRBV9 to TRBJ1-1, with D tentatively TRBD1 (5 bases). This TCR was sampled from a human donor with classical Hodgkin lymphoma. The source was CD4+ T cells from blood, collected before the fourth cycle of nivolumab. The CDR3 nucleotides read TGTGCCAGCAGCGCCCGATTCCAGGGTGAAGCTTTCTTT. It is translated as CASSARFQGEAFF.